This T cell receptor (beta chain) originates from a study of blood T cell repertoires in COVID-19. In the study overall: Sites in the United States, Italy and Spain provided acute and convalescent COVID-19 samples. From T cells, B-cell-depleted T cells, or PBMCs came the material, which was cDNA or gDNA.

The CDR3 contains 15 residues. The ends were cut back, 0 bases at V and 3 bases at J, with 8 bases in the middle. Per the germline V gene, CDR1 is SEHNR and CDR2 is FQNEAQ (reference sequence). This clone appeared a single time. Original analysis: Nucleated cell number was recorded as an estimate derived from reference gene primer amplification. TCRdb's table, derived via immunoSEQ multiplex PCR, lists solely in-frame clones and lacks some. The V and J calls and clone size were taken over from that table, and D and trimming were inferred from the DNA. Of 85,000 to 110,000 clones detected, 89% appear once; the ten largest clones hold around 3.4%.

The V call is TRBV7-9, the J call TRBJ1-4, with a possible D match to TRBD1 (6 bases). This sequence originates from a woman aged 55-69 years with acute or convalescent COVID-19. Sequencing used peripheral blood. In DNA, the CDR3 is TGTGCCAGCAGCTTAGCAGGACAGCCTAATGAAAAACTGTTTTTT. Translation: CASSLAGQPNEKLFF.